These T cell receptor beta chains were read from a single sample in a study of regulatory T cells in long-lasting Graves disease. MiXCR, applied by TCRdb to the multiplex PCR reads, yields one record per CDR3 protein. The sample lists approximately 350,000 distinct CDR3 sequences, approximately 12% occurring once. The same sample was also used in a study of T cells in Graves' hyperthyroidism and ophthalmopathy.

This material consisted of peripheral blood mononuclear cells (PBMCs), taken at new diagnosis, from a patient treated with antithyroid drugs. All receptors come from a woman between 18 and 29 years old with Graves disease. The CDR3 runs from the conserved cysteine through the conserved F or W. Fields, in order: J gene, D gene, CDR3 length, V gene, clone size, CDR3 DNA, CDR3 protein. D genes are given only for firm matches. Not every row has a clone size; where given, it reads once, few, many or a size class.

>TRBJ2-1|-|15|TRBV7-3|-
TGTGCCAGCAGCTTATTGAGTCCCCCCTACAATGAGCAGTTCTTC
CASSLLSPPYNEQFF
>TRBJ2-1|TRBD2|17|TRBV5-5|few
TGTGCCAGCAGTTCTCTAGCGGGAGTCGAGTATAGAAATGAGCAGTTCTTC
CASSSLAGVEYRNEQFF
>TRBJ2-4|TRBD2|14|TRBV29-1|many
TGCAGCGTTGGAGGACAGCGGGGGAGGAACATTCAGTACTTC
CSVGGQRGRNIQYF
>TRBJ2-2|-|16|TRBV10-3|many
TGTGCCATCAGTGAGTCGAGGGGTTCGAACACCGGGGAGCTGTTTTTT
CAISESRGSNTGELFF
>TRBJ1-1|-|14|TRBV7-2|many
TGTGCCAGCAGGTTACAGGTGGGAGACACTGAAGCTTTCTTT
CASRLQVGDTEAFF
>TRBJ2-7|-|14|TRBV20-1|many
TGCAGTGCTAGTCCCAGGGATCATACCTACGAGCAGTACTTC
CSASPRDHTYEQYF
>TRBJ2-2|-|16|TRBV7-6|-
TGTGCCAGCAGCTTTTCCCCCCCAGGGCTGGTTGGGGAGCTGTTTTTT
CASSFSPPGLVGELFF
>TRBJ2-3|-|14|TRBV15|-
TGTGCCACCAGCAGAGACGATGGCACAGATACGCAGTATTTT
CATSRDDGTDTQYF
>TRBJ2-5|TRBD1|16|TRBV28|-
TGTGCCAGCTCACGAGGGACAGGGGGCTTTCTTGAGACCCAGTACTTC
CASSRGTGGFLETQYF
>TRBJ2-7|TRBD1|13|TRBV7-2|many
TGTGCCAGCAGCGGGCAGGGGGTATTCGAGCAGTACTTC
CASSGQGVFEQYF
>TRBJ1-1|-|14|TRBV3-1|many
TGTGCCAGCAGCCGCACTACAGGGTCCACTGAAGCTTTCTTT
CASSRTTGSTEAFF
>TRBJ1-4|-|13|TRBV20-1|many
TGCAGTGCTAGAGCCCAAGGGAATGAAAAACTGTTTTTT
CSARAQGNEKLFF
>TRBJ1-2|-|17|TRBV20-1|many
TGCAGTGCTAGGAACAGAAGGGAGTTTGGGTCTAACTATGGCTACACCTTC
CSARNRREFGSNYGYTF
>TRBJ1-4|-|15|TRBV28|many
TGTGCCAGCAGTTTAAACCGACGGTACAATGAAAAACTGTTTTTT
CASSLNRRYNEKLFF
>TRBJ1-1|-|14|TRBV7-8|many
TGTGCCAGCAGCTTTAAACCGGGGGGCACTGAAGCTTTCTTT
CASSFKPGGTEAFF
>TRBJ2-3|-|17|TRBV3-1|many
TGTGCCAGCAGCCCCCAGGGGTCGGGGAGGGCCCGAGATACGCAGTATTTT
CASSPQGSGRARDTQYF
>TRBJ1-5|TRBD1|14|TRBV2|many
TGTGCCAGCAGGACCGGGACAGGGAAACAGCCCCAGCATTTT
CASRTGTGKQPQHF
>TRBJ1-5|-|15|TRBV7-2|many
TGTGCCAGCAGTTACCTTGATGGCGTCAATCAGCCCCAGCATTTT
CASSYLDGVNQPQHF
>TRBJ1-3|-|16|TRBV5-1|-
TGCGCCAGCAGCTTGGCCGGGATTCGGAGGGGAAACACCATATATTTT
CASSLAGIRRGNTIYF
>TRBJ2-3|-|15|TRBV7-2|many
TGTGCCAGCAGCGTCAGGGGGGCTGGCACAGATACGCAGTATTTT
CASSVRGAGTDTQYF
>TRBJ2-1|TRBD2|15|TRBV6-2/TRBV6-3|many
TGTGCCAGCAGTGATTATGCGGGGGGGAAGGATGAGCAGTTCTTC
CASSDYAGGKDEQFF
>TRBJ2-3|-|11|TRBV29-1|few
TGCAGCGTTGAAAAAGCTGATACGCAGTATTTT
CSVEKADTQYF
>TRBJ1-1|-|14|TRBV5-1|few
TGCGCCAGCACCATAGGGGGGCTGATCACTGAAGCTTTCTTT
CASTIGGLITEAFF
>TRBJ1-6|-|16|TRBV11-3|many
TGTGCCAGCAGCAAGACCGGGTTCGGGGATAATTCACCCCTCCACTTT
CASSKTGFGDNSPLHF
>TRBJ2-3|-|12|TRBV12-5|many
TGTGCTAGTGCTGGGAGCACAGATACGCAGTATTTT
CASAGSTDTQYF
>TRBJ1-5|TRBD1|13|TRBV27|many
TGTGCCACCAAGGGACAGGTCAATCAGCCCCAGCATTTT
CATKGQVNQPQHF
>TRBJ1-1|-|12|TRBV29-1|few
TGCAGCGTCGGAAATTTGAACACTGAAGCTTTCTTT
CSVGNLNTEAFF
>TRBJ2-1|-|17|TRBV28|many
TGTGCCAGCAGTCCCACCTGGGGTCGGGGTAAAAGGGATGAGCAGTTCTTC
CASSPTWGRGKRDEQFF
>TRBJ1-4|-|14|TRBV12-3/TRBV12-4|many
TGTGCCAGCAGGATTACGGCGCAAAACCCCAAACTGTTTTTT
CASRITAQNPKLFF
>TRBJ1-1|TRBD1|14|TRBV14|many
TGTGCCAGCAGCCTCATACAGGGGGCCCCTGAAGCTTTCTTT
CASSLIQGAPEAFF
>TRBJ2-1|TRBD1|15|TRBV7-3|-
TGTGCCAGCAGTCCCCCCGGGACAGTCTACAATGAGCAGTTCTTC
CASSPPGTVYNEQFF
>TRBJ1-5|-|15|TRBV6-2/TRBV6-3|many
TGTGCCAGCAGTTCTGCGGGGTATCGGAATCAGCCCCAGCATTTT
CASSSAGYRNQPQHF
>TRBJ1-5|-|17|TRBV28|many
TGTGCCAGCACTCACATCCGGGGGGAAGGTAGCAATCAGCCCCAGCATTTT
CASTHIRGEGSNQPQHF
>TRBJ2-1|TRBD2|17|TRBV27|few
TGTGCCAGCAGTTTCGGGACTAGCGGTTACTCCTACAATGAGCAGTTCTTC
CASSFGTSGYSYNEQFF
>TRBJ2-7|-|14|TRBV6-5|many
TGTGCCAGCAGTTACGGTCCAGAACGGTACGAGCAGTACTTC
CASSYGPERYEQYF
>TRBJ2-3|TRBD2|15|TRBV12-3/TRBV12-4|many
TGTGCCAGCAGCAAGAGGCGGGAGGGCCAAGATACGCAGTATTTT
CASSKRREGQDTQYF
>TRBJ2-2|TRBD1|15|TRBV7-7|many
TGTGCTAGCAGCCTGGGACAGATGAACACCGGGGAGCTGTTTTTT
CASSLGQMNTGELFF
>TRBJ1-3|-|12|TRBV9|many
TGTGCCAGCACCGACGCCGGAAACACCATATATTTT
CASTDAGNTIYF
>TRBJ1-5|-|15|TRBV14|few
TGTGCCAGCAGCCAGAGCCGACAGACCAATCAGCCCCAGCATTTT
CASSQSRQTNQPQHF
>TRBJ2-7|TRBD2|18|TRBV13|-
TGTGCCAGCAGCTTACTGACTAGCGGACACCTTCAGCCCTACGAGCAGTACTTC
CASSLLTSGHLQPYEQYF
>TRBJ2-2|-|17|TRBV27|many
TGTGCCAGCACCACGGGACTCATAACCTCGAACACCGGGGAGCTGTTTTTT
CASTTGLITSNTGELFF
>TRBJ2-1|-|18|TRBV4-3|few
TGCGCCAGCAGCGGATCCCGGGACATGATGACGAGTAGGGATGAGCAGTTCTTC
CASSGSRDMMTSRDEQFF
>TRBJ1-4|-|13|TRBV7-9|few
TGTGCCAGCAGCTTAAACTTGGAGGGAAAACTGTTTTTT
CASSLNLEGKLFF
>TRBJ1-1|-|15|TRBV6-5|many
TGTGCCAGCAGTTACTCGAGGCGGGGAAACACTGAAGCTTTCTTT
CASSYSRRGNTEAFF
>TRBJ2-3|-|16|TRBV12-3/TRBV12-4|many
TGTGCCAGCAAGGAAAGAGGCAGGGATATATCAGATACGCAGTATTTT
CASKERGRDISDTQYF
>TRBJ1-2|TRBD1|13|TRBV20-1|many
TGCAGTGCCCCGGGACAGACTTTCTATGGCTACACCTTC
CSAPGQTFYGYTF
>TRBJ2-5|-|15|TRBV27|many
TGTGCCAGCAGTTTATCTCCTCCCTCAAAAGAGACCCAGTACTTC
CASSLSPPSKETQYF
>TRBJ2-1|TRBD2|17|TRBV12-5|many
TGTGCTAGTGGTTTGGTAGAGGGCGGGAGGTCGCACAATGAGCAGTTCTTC
CASGLVEGGRSHNEQFF
>TRBJ1-5|-|14|TRBV2|many
TGTGCCAGCAGGAGGGACGGAGACAATCAGCCCCAGCATTTT
CASRRDGDNQPQHF
>TRBJ2-1|TRBD2|16|TRBV19|few
TGTGCCAGTACTAGGACTAGCGGGAGGTCTAGAAATGAGCAGTTCTTC
CASTRTSGRSRNEQFF
>TRBJ1-5|TRBD1|15|TRBV6-1|few
TGTGCCAGCAGTCATCAGGGACAGGGGGGTCAGCCCCAGCATTTT
CASSHQGQGGQPQHF
>TRBJ1-5|-|15|TRBV7-3|many
TGTGCCAGCAGCCCCAGTCAATGTCTAAATCGGCCCCAGCATTTT
CASSPSQCLNRPQHF
>TRBJ2-3|-|15|TRBV6-2/TRBV6-3|-
TGTGCCAGCAGTTACCCGGGGGGCTCCACAGATACGCAGTATTTT
CASSYPGGSTDTQYF
>TRBJ1-1|-|15|TRBV19|many
TGTGCCAGTAGGAGATACAGGGAATTGAACACTGAAGCTTTCTTT
CASRRYRELNTEAFF
>TRBJ2-2|-|13|TRBV14|many
TGTGCCAGCAGCCAAGGGACAGAGAGGGAGCTGTTTTTT
CASSQGTERELFF